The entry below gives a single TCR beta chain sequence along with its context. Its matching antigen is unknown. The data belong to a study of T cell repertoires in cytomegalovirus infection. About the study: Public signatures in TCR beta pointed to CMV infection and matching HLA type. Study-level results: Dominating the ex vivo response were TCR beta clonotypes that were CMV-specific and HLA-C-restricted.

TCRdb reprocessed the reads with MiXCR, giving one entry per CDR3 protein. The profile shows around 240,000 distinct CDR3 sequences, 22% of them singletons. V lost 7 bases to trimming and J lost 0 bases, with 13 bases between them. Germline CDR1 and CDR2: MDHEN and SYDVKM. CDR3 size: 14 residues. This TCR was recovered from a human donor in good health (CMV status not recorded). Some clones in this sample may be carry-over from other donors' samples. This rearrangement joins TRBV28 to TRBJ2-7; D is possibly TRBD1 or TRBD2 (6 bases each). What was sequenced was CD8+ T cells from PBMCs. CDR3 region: CASTLEGGSYEQYF. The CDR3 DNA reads TGTGCCAGCACCCTGGAGGGGGGCTCCTACGAGCAGTACTTC.